A single sample gave rise to the 2 T cell receptor beta chains below, sequenced in a study of cytomegalovirus exposure and HLA in healthy donors. 60 Vbeta and 13 Jbeta primers were used in PCR. Sequencing was performed with immunoSEQ multiplex PCR; in TCRdb, only in-frame clones are kept and a portion is missing. The table has some 140,000 clones, about 74% seen once. The sample comprised PBMCs. These receptors came from a man between 18 and 29 years old in good health and CMV-seropositive.

The chain joins TRBV5-6 to TRBJ2-7; D is perhaps TRBD1 (6 bases). Per germline, CDR1 SGHDT and CDR2 YYEEEE. Trimming shortened V by 2 bases and J by 3 bases, and 18 bases separated the two germline ends. The CDR3 extends over 16 amino acids. In DNA, the CDR3 is TGTGCCAGCAGCTTCCTACGCAGGGGAAGAGACTACGAGCAGTACTTC. It specifies CASSFLRRGRDYEQYF.

Ten or more counts support this clone. V usage is TRBV28 and J usage is TRBJ1-1; 7 positions match TRBD1. This CDR3 has 11 residues. V was clipped by 4 bases and J by 11 bases; unmatched bases: 4. Germline CDR1 and CDR2: MDHEN and SYDVKM. The CDR3 loop is CASSYGQVAFF. DNA of the CDR3: TGTGCCAGCAGTTACGGACAGGTGGCTTTCTTT.